This T cell receptor beta chain was obtained from a study of blood T cell repertoires in COVID-19. Study details: Both acute and convalescent COVID-19 samples were obtained from the United States, Italy and Spain. Nucleic acid was either cDNA or gDNA, and it came from T cells, B-cell-depleted T cells, or PBMCs.

This CDR3 comprises 15 residues. V was pared by 0 bases and J by 7 bases, with 6 bases of the junction left unmatched. Germline-derived CDR1 and CDR2 are SGHRS and YFSETQ. As processed by the authors: Reference gene primer amplification in the assay estimated nucleated cell counts. Clones were sequenced by immunoSEQ multiplex PCR, and TCRdb holds only the in-frame ones, with some missing. The D gene and trimming were derived from the DNA, and the V and J assignments and clone size from that table. The sample has about 35,000 clones, over 75% seen once. The chain carries TRBV5-1 and TRBJ2-2, with 7 bases fitting TRBD2. The sequenced material came from peripheral blood. This clonotype was obtained from a human donor in a cohort sampled during active COVID-19. CDR3 residues: CASSLVSGAVGELFF. CDR3 coding DNA: TGCGCCAGCAGCTTGGTCAGCGGGGCGGTCGGGGAGCTGTTTTTT.